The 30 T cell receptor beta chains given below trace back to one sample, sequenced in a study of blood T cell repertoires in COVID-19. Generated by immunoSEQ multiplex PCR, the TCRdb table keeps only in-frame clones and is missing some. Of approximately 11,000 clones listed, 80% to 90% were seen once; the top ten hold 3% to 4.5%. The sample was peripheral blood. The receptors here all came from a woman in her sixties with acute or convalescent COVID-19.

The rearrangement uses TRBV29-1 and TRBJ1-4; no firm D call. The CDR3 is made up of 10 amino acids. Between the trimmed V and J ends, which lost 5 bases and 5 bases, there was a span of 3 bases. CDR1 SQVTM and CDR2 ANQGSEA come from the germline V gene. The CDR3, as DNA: TGCAGCGTTCTGAATGAAAAACTGTTTTTT. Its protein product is CSVLNEKLFF.

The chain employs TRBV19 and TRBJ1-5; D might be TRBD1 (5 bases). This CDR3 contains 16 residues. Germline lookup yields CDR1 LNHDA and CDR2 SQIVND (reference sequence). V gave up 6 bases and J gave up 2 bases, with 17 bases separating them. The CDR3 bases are TGTGCCAGTAGGGACCGGGGGATGAGTGGCAATCAGCCCCAGCATTTT. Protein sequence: CASRDRGMSGNQPQHF.

CDR3 sequence reads: CSVANKRRYYYNSPLHF. CDR3 in DNA: TGCAGCGTAGCGAACAAAAGGAGATACTATTATAATTCACCCCTCCACTTT. The chain combines TRBV29-1 with TRBJ1-6, with D uncertain. The V gene lost 6 bases and the J gene lost 4 bases, with 22 bases spanning the gap. Germline CDR1 and CDR2: SQVTM and ANQGSEA. This CDR3 has 17 residues. Supplemented by reference TRBV29-1 and TRBJ1-6, the full variable domain reads SAVISQKPSRDICQRGTSLTIQCQVDSQVTMMFWYRQQPGQSLTLIATANQGSEATYESGFVIDKFPISRPNLTFSTLTVSNMSPEDSSIYLCSVANKRRYYYNSPLHFGNGTRLTVT.

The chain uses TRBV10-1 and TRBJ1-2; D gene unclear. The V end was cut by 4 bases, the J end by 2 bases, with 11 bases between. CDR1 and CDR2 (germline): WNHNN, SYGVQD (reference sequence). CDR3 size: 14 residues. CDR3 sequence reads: CASSGQAGNYGYTF. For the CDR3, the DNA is TGCGCCAGCAGTGGTCAGGCTGGGAACTATGGCTACACCTTC.

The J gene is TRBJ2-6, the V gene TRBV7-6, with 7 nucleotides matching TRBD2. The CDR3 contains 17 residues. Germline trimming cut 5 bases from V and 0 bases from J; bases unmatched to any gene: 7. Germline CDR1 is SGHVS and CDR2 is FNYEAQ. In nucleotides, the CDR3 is TGTGCCAGCAGCCCCCGCGGGGGAACCTCTGGGGCCAACGTCCTGACTTTC. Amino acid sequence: CASSPRGGTSGANVLTF.

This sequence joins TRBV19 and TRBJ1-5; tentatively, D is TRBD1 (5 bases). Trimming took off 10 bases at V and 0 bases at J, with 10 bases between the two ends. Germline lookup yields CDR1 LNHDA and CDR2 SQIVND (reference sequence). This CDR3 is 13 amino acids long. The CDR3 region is CATGTSSNQPQHF. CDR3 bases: TGTGCCACCGGGACTTCTAGCAATCAGCCCCAGCATTTT.

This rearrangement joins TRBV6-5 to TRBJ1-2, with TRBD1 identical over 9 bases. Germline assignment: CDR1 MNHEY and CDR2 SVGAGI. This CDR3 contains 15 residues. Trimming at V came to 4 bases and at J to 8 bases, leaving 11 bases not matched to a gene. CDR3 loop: CASSWPRDRANGYTF. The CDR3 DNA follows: TGTGCCAGCAGTTGGCCCCGGGACAGGGCAAACGGCTACACCTTC.

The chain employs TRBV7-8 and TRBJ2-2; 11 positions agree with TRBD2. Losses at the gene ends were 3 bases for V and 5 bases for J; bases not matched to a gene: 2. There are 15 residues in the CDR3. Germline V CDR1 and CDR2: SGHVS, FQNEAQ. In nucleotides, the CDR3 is TGTGCCAGCAGCTTTAGCGGGGGGGCTACCGGGGAGCTGTTTTTT. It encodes CASSFSGGATGELFF.

Here the CDR3 reads CASSLQGLNEKLFF. The CDR3, as DNA: TGCGCCAGCAGCCTACAGGGGCTTAATGAAAAACTGTTTTTT. The V gene is TRBV5-1, the J gene TRBJ1-4; TRBD1 aligns across 7 bases. Germline V gene sequence: CDR1 SGHRS, CDR2 YFSETQ. The trim removed 4 bases at V and 4 bases at J, leaving 4 bases unmatched. The CDR3 extends over 14 amino acids. Complete variable domain (other parts from reference TRBV5-1 and TRBJ1-4): KAGVTQTPRYLIKTRGQQVTLSCSPISGHRSVSWYQQTPGQGLQFLFEYFSETQRNKGNFPGRFSGRQFSNSRSEMNVSTLELGDSALYLCASSLQGLNEKLFFGSGTQLSVL.

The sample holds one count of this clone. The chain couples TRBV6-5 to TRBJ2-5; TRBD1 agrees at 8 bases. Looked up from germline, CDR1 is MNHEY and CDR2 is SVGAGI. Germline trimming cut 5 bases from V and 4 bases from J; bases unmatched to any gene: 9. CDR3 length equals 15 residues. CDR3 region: CASSPDRGGGETQYF. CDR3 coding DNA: TGTGCCAGCAGTCCTGACAGGGGAGGAGGAGAGACCCAGTACTTC.

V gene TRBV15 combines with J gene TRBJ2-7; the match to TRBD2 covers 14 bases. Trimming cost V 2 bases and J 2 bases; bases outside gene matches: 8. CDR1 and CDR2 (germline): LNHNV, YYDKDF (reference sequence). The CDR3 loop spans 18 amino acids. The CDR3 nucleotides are TGTGCCACCAGCAGACTTCGACTAGCGGGGGGGGTGACCTACGAGCAGTACTTC. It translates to CATSRLRLAGGVTYEQYF.

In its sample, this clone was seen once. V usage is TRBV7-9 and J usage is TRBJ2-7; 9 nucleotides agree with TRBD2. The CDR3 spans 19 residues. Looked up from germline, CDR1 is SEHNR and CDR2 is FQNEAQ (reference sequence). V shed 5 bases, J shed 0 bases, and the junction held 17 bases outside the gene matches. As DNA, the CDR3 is TGTGCCAGCAGCCGCGTCAGGAGCGGGGGGTGGGCCCCCTCCTACGAGCAGTACTTC. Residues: CASSRVRSGGWAPSYEQYF. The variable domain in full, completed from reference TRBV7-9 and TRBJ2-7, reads DTGVSQNPRHKITKRGQNVTFRCDPISEHNRLYWYRQTLGQGPEFLTYFQNEAQLEKSRLLSDRFSAERPKGSFSTLEIQRTEQGDSAMYLCASSRVRSGGWAPSYEQYFGPGTRLTVT.

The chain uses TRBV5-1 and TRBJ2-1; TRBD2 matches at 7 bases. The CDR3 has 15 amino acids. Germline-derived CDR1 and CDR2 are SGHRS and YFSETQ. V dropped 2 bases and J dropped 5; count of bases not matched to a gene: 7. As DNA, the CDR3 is TGCGCCAGCAGCTTACCCCGGGACTACCACAATGAGCAGTTCTTC. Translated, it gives CASSLPRDYHNEQFF. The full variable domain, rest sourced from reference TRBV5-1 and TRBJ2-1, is KAGVTQTPRYLIKTRGQQVTLSCSPISGHRSVSWYQQTPGQGLQFLFEYFSETQRNKGNFPGRFSGRQFSNSRSEMNVSTLELGDSALYLCASSLPRDYHNEQFFGPGTRLTVL.

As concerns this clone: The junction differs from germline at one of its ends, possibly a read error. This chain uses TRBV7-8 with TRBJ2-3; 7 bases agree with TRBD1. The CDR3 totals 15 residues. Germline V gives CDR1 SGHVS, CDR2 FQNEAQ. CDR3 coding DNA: TGTGCCAGCAGCTCGGGACAGATGGGCACAGATACGCGGTATTTT. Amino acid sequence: CASSSGQMGTDTRYF.

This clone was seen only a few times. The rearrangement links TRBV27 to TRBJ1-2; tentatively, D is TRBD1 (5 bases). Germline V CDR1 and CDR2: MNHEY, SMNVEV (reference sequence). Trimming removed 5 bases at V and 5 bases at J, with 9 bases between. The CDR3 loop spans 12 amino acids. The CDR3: CASSPRGYGYTF. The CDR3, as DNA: TGTGCCAGCAGTCCCCGGGGGTATGGCTACACCTTC.

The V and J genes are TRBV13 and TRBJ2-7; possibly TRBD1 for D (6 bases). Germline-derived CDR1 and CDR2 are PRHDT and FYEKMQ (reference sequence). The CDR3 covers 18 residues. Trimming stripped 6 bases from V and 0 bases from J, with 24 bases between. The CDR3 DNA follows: TGTGCCAGCAGTTCCACTTTTCTACAGGGTAAAGACTCCTACGAGCAGTACTTC. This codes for CASSSTFLQGKDSYEQYF.

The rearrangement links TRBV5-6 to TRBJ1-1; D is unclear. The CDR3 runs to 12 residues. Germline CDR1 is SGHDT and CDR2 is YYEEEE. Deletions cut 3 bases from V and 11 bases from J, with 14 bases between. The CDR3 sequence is CASSSQQWEAFF. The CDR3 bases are TGTGCCAGCAGCTCCCAACAGTGGGAGGCTTTCTTT.

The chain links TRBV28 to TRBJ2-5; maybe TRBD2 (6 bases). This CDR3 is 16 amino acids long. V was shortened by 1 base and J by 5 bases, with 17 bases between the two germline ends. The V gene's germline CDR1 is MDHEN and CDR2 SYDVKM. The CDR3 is CASSLYYAGTFETQYF. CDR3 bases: TGTGCCAGCAGTTTATACTATGCAGGGACTTTTGAGACCCAGTACTTC.

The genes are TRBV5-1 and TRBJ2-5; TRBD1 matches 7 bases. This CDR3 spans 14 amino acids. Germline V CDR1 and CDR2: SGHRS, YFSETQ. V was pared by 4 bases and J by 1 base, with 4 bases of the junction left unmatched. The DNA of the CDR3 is TGCGCCAGCAGCCCAGGACAGGTCCAAGAGACCCAGTACTTC. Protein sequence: CASSPGQVQETQYF.

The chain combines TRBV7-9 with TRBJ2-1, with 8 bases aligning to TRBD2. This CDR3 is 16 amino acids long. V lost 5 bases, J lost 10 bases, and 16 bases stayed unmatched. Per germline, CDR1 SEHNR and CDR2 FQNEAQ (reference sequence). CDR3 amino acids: CASSKEGERGRREQFF. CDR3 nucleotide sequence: TGTGCCAGCAGCAAGGAAGGGGAGCGGGGGCGAAGAGAGCAGTTCTTC.

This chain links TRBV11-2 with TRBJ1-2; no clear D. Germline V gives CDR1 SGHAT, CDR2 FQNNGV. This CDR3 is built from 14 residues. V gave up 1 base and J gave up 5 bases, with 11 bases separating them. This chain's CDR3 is CASSLGVRKYGYTF. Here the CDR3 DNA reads TGTGCCAGCAGCTTAGGCGTCAGGAAATATGGCTACACCTTC.

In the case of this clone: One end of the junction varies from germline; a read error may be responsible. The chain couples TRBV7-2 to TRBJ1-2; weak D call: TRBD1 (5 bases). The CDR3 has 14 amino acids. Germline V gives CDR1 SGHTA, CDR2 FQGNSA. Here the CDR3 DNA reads TGTGCCAGCAGCTTGACAGACCCTCTGGAATCTACCGCCTTC. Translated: CASSLTDPLESTAF.

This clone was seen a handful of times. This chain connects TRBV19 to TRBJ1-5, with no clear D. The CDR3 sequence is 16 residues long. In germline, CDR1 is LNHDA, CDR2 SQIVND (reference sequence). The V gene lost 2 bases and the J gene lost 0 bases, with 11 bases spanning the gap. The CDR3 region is CASSIPDYYSNQPQHF. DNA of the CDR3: TGTGCCAGTAGTATACCCGATTACTATAGCAATCAGCCCCAGCATTTT.

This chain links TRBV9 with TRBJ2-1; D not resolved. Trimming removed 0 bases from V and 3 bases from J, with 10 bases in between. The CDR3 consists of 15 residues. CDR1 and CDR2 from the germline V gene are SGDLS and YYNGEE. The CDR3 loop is CASSVEPGFYNEQFF. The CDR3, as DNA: TGTGCCAGCAGCGTAGAACCAGGTTTCTACAATGAGCAGTTCTTC. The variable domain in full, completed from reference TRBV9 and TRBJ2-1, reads DSGVTQTPKHLITATGQRVTLRCSPRSGDLSVYWYQQSLDQGLQFLIQYYNGEERAKGNILERFSAQQFPDLHSELNLSSLELGDSALYFCASSVEPGFYNEQFFGPGTRLTVL.

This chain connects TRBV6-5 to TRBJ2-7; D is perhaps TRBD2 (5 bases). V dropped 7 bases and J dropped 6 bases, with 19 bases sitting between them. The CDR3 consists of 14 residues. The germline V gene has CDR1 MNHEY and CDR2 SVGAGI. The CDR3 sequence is CASKAWSGDGEQYF. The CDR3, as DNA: TGTGCCAGCAAGGCCTGGTCCGGGGATGGCGAGCAGTACTTC.

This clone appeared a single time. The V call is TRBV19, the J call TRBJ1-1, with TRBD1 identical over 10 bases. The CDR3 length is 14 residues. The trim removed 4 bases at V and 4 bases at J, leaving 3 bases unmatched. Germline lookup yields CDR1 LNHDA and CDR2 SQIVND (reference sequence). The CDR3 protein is CASSTGQGFTEAFF. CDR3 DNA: TGTGCCAGTAGTACGGGACAGGGGTTCACTGAAGCTTTCTTT.

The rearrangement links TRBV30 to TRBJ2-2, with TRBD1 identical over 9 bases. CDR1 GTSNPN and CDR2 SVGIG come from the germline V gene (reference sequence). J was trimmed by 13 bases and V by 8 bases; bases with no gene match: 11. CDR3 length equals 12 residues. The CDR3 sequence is CAGHRGPVGLFF. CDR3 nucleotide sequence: TGTGCCGGGCACAGGGGGCCGGTGGGGCTGTTTTTT.

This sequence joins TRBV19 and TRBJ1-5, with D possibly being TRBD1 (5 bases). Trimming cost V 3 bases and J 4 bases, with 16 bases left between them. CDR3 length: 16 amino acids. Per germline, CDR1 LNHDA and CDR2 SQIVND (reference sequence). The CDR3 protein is CASSIFTGGTNQPQHF. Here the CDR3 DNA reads TGTGCCAGTAGTATTTTTACGGGGGGAACGAATCAGCCCCAGCATTTT.

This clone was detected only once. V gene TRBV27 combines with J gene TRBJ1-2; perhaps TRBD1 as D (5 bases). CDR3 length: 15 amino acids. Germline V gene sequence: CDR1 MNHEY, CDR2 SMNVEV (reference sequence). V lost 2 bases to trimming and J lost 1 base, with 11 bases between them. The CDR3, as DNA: TGTGCCAGCAGTTTACAAGGACACGTTAACTATGGCTACACCTTC. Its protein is CASSLQGHVNYGYTF.

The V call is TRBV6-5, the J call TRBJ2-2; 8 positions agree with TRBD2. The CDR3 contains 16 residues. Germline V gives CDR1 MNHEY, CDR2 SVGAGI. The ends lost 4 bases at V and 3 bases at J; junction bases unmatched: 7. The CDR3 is CASSLSGGKYTGELFF. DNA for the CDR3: TGTGCCAGCAGTTTGAGCGGGGGCAAATACACCGGGGAGCTGTTTTTT.